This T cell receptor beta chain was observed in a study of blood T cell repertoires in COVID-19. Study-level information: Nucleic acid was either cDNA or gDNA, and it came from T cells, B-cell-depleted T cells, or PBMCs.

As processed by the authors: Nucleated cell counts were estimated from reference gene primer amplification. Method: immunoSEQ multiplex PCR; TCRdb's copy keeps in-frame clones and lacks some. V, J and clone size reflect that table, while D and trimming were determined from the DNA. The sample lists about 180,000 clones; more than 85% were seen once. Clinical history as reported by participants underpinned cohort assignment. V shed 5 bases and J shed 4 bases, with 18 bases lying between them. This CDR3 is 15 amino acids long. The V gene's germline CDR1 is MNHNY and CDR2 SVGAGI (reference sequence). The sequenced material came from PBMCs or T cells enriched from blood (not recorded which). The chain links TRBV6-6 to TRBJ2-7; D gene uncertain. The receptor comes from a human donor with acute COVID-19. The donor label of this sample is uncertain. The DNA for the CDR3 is TGTGCCAGCAGTCACCTGCCGACACCAAAATACGAGCAGTACTTC. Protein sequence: CASSHLPTPKYEQYF.